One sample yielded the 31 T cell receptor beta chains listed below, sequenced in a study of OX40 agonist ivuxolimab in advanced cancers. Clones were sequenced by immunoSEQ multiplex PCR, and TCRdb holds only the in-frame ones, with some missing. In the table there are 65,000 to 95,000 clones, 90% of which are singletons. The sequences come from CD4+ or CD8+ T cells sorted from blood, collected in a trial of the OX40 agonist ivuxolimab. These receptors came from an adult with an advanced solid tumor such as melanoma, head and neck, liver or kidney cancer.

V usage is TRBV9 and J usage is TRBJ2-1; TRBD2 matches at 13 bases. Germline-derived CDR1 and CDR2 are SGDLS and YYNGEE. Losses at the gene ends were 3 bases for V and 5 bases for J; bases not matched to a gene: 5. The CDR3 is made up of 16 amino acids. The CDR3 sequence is CASSGLTSGGDNEQFF. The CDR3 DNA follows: TGTGCCAGCAGCGGACTCACTAGCGGGGGGGACAATGAGCAGTTCTTC.

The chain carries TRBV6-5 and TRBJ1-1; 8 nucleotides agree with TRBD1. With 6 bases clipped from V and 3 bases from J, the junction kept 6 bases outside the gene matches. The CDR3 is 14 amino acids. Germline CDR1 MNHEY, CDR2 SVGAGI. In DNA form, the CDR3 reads TGTGCCAGCAGGGACAGGGTAGGAGACACTGAAGCTTTCTTT. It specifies CASRDRVGDTEAFF.

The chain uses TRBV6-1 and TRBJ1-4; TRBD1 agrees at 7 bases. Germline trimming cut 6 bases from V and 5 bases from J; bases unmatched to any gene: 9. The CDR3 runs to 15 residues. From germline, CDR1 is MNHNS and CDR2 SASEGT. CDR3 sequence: CASSPPGQRNEKLFF. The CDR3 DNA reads TGTGCCAGCAGCCCCCCGGGACAGAGAAATGAAAAACTGTTTTTT.

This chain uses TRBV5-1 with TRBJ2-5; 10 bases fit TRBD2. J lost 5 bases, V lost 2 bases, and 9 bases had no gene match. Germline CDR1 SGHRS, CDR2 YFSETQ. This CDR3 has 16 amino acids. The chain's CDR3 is CASSFSGGISLETQYF. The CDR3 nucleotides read TGCGCCAGCAGCTTTAGCGGGGGGATATCTCTGGAGACCCAGTACTTC.

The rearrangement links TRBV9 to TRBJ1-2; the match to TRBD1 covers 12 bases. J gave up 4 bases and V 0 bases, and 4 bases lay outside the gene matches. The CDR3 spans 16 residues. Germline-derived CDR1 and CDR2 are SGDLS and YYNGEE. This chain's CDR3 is CASSVEGTGGPYGYTF. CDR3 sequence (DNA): TGTGCCAGCAGCGTAGAAGGGACAGGGGGCCCCTATGGCTACACCTTC.

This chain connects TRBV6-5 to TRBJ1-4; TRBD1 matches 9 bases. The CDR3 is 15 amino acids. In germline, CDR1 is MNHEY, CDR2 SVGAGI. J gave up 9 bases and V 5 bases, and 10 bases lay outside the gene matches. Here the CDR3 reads CASSGPGQGYQKLFF. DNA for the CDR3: TGTGCCAGCAGTGGGCCGGGACAGGGTTATCAAAAACTGTTTTTT.

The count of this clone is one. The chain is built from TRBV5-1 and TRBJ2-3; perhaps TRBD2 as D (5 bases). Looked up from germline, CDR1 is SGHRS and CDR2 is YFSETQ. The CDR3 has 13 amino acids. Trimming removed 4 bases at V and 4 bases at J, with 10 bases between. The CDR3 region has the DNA TGCGCCAGCAGCACGCCCGGGGCAGATACGCAGTATTTT. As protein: CASSTPGADTQYF.

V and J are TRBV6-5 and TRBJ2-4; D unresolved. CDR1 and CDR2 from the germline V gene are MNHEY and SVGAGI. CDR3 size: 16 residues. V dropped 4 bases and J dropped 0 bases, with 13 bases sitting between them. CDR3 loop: CASSSQTTLAKNIQYF. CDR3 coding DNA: TGTGCCAGCAGTTCCCAAACAACTCTAGCCAAAAACATTCAGTACTTC.

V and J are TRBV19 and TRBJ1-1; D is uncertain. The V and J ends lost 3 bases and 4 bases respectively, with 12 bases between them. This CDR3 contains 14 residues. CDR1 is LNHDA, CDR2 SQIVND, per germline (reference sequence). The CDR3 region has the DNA TGTGCCAGTAGTATCTTTGGGTTGAGCACTGAAGCTTTCTTT. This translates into CASSIFGLSTEAFF. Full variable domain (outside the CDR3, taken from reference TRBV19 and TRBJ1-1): DGGITQSPKYLFRKEGQNVTLSCEQNLNHDAMYWYRQDPGQGLRLIYYSQIVNDFQKGDIAEGYSVSREKKESFPLTVTSAQKNPTAFYLCASSIFGLSTEAFFGQGTRLTVV.

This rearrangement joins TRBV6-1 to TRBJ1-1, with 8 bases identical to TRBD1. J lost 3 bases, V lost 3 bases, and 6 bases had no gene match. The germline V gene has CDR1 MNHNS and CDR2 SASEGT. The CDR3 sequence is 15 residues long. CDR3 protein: CASSDPPDRDTEAFF. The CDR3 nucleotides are TGTGCCAGCAGTGACCCCCCGGACAGGGACACTGAAGCTTTCTTT.

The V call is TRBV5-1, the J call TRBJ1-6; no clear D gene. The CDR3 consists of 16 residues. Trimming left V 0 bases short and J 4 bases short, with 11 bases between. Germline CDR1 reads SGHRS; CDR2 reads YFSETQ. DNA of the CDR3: TGCGCCAGCAGCTTGGCTGGCCCCCGTTATAATTCACCCCTCCACTTT. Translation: CASSLAGPRYNSPLHF.

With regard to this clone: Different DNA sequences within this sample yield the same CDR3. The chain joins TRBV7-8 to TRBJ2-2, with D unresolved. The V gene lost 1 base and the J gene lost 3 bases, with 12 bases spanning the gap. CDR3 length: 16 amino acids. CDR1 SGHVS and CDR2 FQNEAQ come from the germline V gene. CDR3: CASSLGRGTDTGELFF. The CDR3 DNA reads TGTGCCAGCAGCTTAGGGCGAGGAACAGACACCGGGGAGCTGTTTTTT. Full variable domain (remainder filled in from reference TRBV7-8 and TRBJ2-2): GAGVSQSPRYKVAKRGQDVALRCDPISGHVSLFWYQQALGQGPEFLTYFQNEAQLDKSGLPSDRFFAERPEGSVSTLKIQRTQQEDSAVYLCASSLGRGTDTGELFFGEGSRLTVL.

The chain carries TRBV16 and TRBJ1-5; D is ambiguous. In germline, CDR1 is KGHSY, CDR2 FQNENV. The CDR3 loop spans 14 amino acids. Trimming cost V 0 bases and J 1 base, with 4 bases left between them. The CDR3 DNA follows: TGTGCCAGCAGCCAATCGACCAGCAATCAGCCCCAGCATTTT. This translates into CASSQSTSNQPQHF.

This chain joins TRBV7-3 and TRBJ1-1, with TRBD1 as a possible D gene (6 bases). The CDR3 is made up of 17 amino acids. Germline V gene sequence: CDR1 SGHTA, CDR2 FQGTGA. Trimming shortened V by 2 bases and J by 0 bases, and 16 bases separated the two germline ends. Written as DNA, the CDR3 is TGTGCCAGCAGCTTATTAGGTCAGGGGAACATGAACACTGAAGCTTTCTTT. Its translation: CASSLLGQGNMNTEAFF.

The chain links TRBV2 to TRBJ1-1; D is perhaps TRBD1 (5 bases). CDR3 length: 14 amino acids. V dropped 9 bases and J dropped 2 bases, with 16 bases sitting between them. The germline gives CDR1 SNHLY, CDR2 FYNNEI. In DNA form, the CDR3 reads TGTGCCAGAACCAAGACAGATTCTAACACTGAAGCTTTCTTT. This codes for CARTKTDSNTEAFF. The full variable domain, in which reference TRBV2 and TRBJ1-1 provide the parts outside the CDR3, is EPEVTQTPSHQVTQMGQEVILRCVPISNHLYFYWYRQILGQKVEFLVSFYNNEISEKSEIFDDQFSVERPDGSNFTLKIRSTKLEDSAMYFCARTKTDSNTEAFFGQGTRLTVV.

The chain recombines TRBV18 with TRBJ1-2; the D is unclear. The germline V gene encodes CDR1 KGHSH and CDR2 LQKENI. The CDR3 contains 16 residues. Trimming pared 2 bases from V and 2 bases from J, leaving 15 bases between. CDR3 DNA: TGTGCCAGCTCACCAATCGGGCAGGCAGTGAACTATGGCTACACCTTC. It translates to CASSPIGQAVNYGYTF.

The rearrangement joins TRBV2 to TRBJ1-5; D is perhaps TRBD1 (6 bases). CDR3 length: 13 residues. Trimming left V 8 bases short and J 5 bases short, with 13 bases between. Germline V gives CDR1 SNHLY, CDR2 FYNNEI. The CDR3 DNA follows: TGTGCCAGCCGATCAGGGGAGGATCAGCCCCAGCATTTT. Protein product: CASRSGEDQPQHF.

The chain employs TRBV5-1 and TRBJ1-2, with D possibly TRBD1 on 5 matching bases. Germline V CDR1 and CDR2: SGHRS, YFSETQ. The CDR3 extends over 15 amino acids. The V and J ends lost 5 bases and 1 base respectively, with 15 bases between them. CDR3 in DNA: TGCGCCAGCAGGGATACGGGGGGTTATAACTATGGCTACACCTTC. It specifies CASRDTGGYNYGYTF. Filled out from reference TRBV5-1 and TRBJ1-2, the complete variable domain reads KAGVTQTPRYLIKTRGQQVTLSCSPISGHRSVSWYQQTPGQGLQFLFEYFSETQRNKGNFPGRFSGRQFSNSRSEMNVSTLELGDSALYLCASRDTGGYNYGYTFGSGTRLTVV.

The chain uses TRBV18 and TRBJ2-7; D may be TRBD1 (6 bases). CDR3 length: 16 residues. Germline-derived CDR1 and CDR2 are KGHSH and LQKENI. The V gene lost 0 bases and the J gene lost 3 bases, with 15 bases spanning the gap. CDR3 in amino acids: CASSPPGKGGFYEQYF. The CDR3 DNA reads TGTGCCAGCTCACCACCAGGAAAAGGGGGTTTCTACGAGCAGTACTTC.

CDR3 region: CASSEGRDRALETQYF. In DNA, the CDR3 is TGTGCCAGCAGTGAAGGCAGAGACAGGGCACTGGAGACCCAGTACTTC. V gene TRBV2 combines with J gene TRBJ2-5; 7 bases match TRBD1. This CDR3 comprises 16 residues. CDR1 is SNHLY and CDR2 is FYNNEI in the germline V gene. V shed 1 base and J 5 bases; nucleotides not matched to a gene: 10.

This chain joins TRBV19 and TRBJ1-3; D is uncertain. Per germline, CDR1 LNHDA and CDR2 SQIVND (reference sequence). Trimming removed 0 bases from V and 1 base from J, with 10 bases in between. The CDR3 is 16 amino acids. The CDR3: CASSIDGVMSGNTIYF. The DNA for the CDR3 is TGTGCCAGTAGTATAGATGGGGTTATGTCTGGAAACACCATATATTTT.

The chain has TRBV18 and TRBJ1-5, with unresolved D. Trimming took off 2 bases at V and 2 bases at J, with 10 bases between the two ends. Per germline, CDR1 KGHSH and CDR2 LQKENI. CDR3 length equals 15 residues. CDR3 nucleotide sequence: TGTGCCAGCTCACCAGCGCCAACCGGCAATCAGCCCCAGCATTTT. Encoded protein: CASSPAPTGNQPQHF.

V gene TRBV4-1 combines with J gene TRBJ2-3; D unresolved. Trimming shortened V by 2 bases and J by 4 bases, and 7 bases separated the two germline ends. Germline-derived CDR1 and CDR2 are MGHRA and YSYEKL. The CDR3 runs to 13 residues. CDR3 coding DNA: TGCGCCAGCAGCCAAAGTCAACCAGATACGCAGTATTTT. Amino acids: CASSQSQPDTQYF.

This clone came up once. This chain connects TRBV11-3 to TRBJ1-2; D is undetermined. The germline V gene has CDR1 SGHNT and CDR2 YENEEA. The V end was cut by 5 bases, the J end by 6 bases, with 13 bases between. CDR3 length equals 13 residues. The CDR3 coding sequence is TGTGCCAGCAGCCCTGACGGGTTCCATGGCTACACCTTC. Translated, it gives CASSPDGFHGYTF.

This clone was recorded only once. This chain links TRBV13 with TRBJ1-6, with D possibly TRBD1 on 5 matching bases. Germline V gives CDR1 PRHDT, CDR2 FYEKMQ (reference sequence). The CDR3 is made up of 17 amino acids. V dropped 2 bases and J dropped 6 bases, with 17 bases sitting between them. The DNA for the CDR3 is TGTGCCAGCAGCTTAATAATAGGCGGGACGGTTAATTCACCCCTCCACTTT. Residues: CASSLIIGGTVNSPLHF.

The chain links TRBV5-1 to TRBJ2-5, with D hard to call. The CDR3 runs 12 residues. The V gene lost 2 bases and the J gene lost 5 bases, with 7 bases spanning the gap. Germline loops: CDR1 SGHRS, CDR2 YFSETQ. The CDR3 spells CASSLSMETQYF. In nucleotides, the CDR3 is TGCGCCAGCAGCTTAAGCATGGAGACCCAGTACTTC.

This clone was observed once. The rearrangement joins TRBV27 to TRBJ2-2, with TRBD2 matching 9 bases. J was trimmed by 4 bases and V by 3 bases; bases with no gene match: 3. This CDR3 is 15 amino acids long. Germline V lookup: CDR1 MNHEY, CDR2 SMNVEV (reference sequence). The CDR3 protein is CASSLLAGATGELFF. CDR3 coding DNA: TGTGCCAGCAGTTTGTTAGCGGGGGCCACCGGGGAGCTGTTTTTT.

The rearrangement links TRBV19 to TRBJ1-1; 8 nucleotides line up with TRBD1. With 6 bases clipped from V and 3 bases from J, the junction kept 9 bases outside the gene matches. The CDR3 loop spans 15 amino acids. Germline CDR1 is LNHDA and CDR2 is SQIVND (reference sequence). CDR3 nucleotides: TGTGCCAGTAGCGCCCAGGGGGCTCAGTACACTGAAGCTTTCTTT. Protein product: CASSAQGAQYTEAFF.

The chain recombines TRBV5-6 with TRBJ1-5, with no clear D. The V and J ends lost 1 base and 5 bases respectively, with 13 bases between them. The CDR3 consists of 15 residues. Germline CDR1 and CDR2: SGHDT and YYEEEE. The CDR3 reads CASSLFQVADQPQHF. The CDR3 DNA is TGTGCCAGCAGCTTGTTTCAGGTAGCCGATCAGCCCCAGCATTTT.

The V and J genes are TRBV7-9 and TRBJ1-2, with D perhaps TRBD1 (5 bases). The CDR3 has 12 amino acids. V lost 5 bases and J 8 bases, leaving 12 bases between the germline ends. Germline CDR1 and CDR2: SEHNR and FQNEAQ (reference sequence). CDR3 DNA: TGTGCCAGCAGCCCGCAGGGTCGGGGCTACACCTTC. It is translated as CASSPQGRGYTF.

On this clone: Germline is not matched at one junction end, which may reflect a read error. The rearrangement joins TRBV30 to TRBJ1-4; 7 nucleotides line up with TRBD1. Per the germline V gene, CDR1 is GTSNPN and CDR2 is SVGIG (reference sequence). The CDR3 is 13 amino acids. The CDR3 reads CAWSVQGFGKTVF. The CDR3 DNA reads TGTGCCTGGAGTGTACAGGGGTTCGGAAAAACTGTTTTT.